This TCR beta chain is from a study of blood T cell repertoires in COVID-19. This CDR3 contains 14 residues. Germline V gene lookup returns CDR1 MGHRA and CDR2 YSYEKL. With V trimmed by 2 bases and J by 5 bases, 6 bases remained unmatched. Profiled with immunoSEQ multiplex PCR; TCRdb holds only in-frame clones, not every one. Of around 100,000 clones in the sample, about 80% were seen once. This clone was detected once. This chain links TRBV4-1 with TRBJ2-7, with TRBD2 matching 7 bases. This TCR came from an older man with active or convalescent COVID-19. The sample taken for sequencing was peripheral blood. CDR3 amino acids: CASSQSLALDEQYF. The CDR3, as DNA: TGCGCCAGCAGCCAATCACTAGCGTTGGACGAGCAGTACTTC.